The 5 T cell receptor beta chains reported below all come from one sample, sequenced in a study of shared clonotypes between healthy human individuals. Generated by immunoSEQ multiplex PCR, the TCRdb table keeps only in-frame clones and is missing some. The sample yields fewer than 400,000 clones, around 67% seen once. What was sequenced was memory CD4+ T cells sorted from blood. The subset here: CD45RA-negative fraction. Every receptor here comes from a man aged 25 to 45 in good health.

The sample holds one count of this clone. The V and J genes are TRBV7-2 and TRBJ2-3, with 7 bases lining up with TRBD2. The CDR3 totals 15 residues. V lost 3 bases, J lost 5 bases, and 8 bases stayed unmatched. Germline-derived CDR1 and CDR2 are SGHTA and FQGNSA. CDR3 nucleotides: TGTGCCAGCAGCTTGAGCGCGGGAGTGGGAGATACGCAGTATTTT. Translated, it gives CASSLSAGVGDTQYF. The whole variable domain, filled in from reference TRBV7-2 and TRBJ2-3, reads GAGVSQSPSNKVTEKGKDVELRCDPISGHTALYWYRQSLGQGLEFLIYFQGNSAPDKSGLPSDRFSAERTGGSVSTLTIQRTQQEDSAVYLCASSLSAGVGDTQYFGPGTRLTVL.

The V gene is TRBV2, the J gene TRBJ1-4, with 7 bases identical to TRBD1. Germline V lookup: CDR1 SNHLY, CDR2 FYNNEI. The V segment lost 6 bases and the J segment 5 bases; nucleotides outside the gene matches: 3. The CDR3 has 13 amino acids. In DNA form, the CDR3 reads TGTGCCAGCAGCGGAGGGGGCAATGAAAAACTGTTTTTT. Translation gives CASSGGGNEKLFF.

DNA of the CDR3: TGTGCCAGCTCACCTGAGGGGGGTATCCAGCCCCAGCATTTT. This gives the protein CASSPEGGIQPQHF. V usage is TRBV18 and J usage is TRBJ1-5, with a possible D match to TRBD1 (6 bases). Trimming shortened V by 3 bases and J by 7 bases, and 13 bases separated the two germline ends. Germline CDR1 KGHSH, CDR2 LQKENI. This CDR3 contains 14 residues. The full variable domain, completed using reference TRBV18 and TRBJ1-5, is NAGVMQNPRHLVRRRGQEARLRCSPMKGHSHVYWYRQLPEEGLKFMVYLQKENIIDESGMPKERFSAEFPKEGPSILRIQQVVRGDSAAYFCASSPEGGIQPQHFGDGTRLSIL.

The chain combines TRBV27 with TRBJ1-4; D is perhaps TRBD1 (5 bases). V lost 5 bases, J lost 3 bases, and 22 bases lay in between. This CDR3 is built from 18 residues. Germline-derived CDR1 and CDR2 are MNHEY and SMNVEV (reference sequence). CDR3 amino acids: CASSPQFWAKQANEKLFF. The CDR3 DNA reads TGTGCCAGCAGTCCCCAATTTTGGGCCAAACAGGCTAATGAAAAACTGTTTTTT.

The J gene is TRBJ2-1, the V gene TRBV7-3, with D tentatively TRBD2 (5 bases). The V end was cut by 4 bases, the J end by 4 bases, with 20 bases between. The CDR3 contains 17 residues. Germline V lookup: CDR1 SGHTA, CDR2 FQGTGA. The CDR3 spells CASSSRPGLLTYNEQFF. DNA for the CDR3: TGTGCCAGCAGCTCCCGTCCCGGACTTTTAACGTACAATGAGCAGTTCTTC. Drawing the rest from reference TRBV7-3 and TRBJ2-1, the complete variable domain is GAGVSQTPSNKVTEKGKYVELRCDPISGHTALYWYRQSLGQGPEFLIYFQGTGAADDSGLPNDRFFAVRPEGSVSTLKIQRTERGDSAVYLCASSSRPGLLTYNEQFFGPGTRLTVL.